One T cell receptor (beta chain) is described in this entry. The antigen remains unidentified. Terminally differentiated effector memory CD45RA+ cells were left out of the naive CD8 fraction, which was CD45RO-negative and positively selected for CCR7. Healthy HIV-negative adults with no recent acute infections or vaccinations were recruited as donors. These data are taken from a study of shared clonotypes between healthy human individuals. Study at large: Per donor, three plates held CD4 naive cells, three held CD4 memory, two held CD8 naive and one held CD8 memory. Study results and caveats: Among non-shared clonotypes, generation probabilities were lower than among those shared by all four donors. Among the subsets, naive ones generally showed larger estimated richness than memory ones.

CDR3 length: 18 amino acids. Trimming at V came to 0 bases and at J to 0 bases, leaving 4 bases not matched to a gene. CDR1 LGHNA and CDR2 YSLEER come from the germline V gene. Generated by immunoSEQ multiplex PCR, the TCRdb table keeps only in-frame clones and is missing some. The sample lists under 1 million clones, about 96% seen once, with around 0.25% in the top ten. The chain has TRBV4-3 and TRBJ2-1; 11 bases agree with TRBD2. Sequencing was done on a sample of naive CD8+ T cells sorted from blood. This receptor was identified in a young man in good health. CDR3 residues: CASSQDPTSGSSYNEQFF. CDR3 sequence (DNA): TGCGCCAGCAGCCAAGATCCCACTAGCGGGAGCTCCTACAATGAGCAGTTCTTC.